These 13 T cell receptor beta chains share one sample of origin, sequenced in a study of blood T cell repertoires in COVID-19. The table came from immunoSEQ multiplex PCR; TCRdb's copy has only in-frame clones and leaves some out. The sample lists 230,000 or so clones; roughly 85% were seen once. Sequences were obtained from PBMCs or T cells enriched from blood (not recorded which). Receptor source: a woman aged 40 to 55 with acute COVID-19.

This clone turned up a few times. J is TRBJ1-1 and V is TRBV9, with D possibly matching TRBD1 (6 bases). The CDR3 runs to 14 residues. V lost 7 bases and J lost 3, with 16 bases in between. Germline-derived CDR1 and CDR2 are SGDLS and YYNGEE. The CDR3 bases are TGTGCCAGCTCGCCGGACAGAGGAGACACTGAAGCTTTCTTT. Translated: CASSPDRGDTEAFF.

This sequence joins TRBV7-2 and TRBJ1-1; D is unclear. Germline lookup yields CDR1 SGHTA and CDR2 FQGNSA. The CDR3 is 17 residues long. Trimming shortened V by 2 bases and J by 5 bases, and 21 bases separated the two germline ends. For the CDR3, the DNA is TGTGCCAGCAGCTTACCCCCCGAAGCTCGCCGGGGAACTGAAGCTTTCTTT. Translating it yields CASSLPPEARRGTEAFF.

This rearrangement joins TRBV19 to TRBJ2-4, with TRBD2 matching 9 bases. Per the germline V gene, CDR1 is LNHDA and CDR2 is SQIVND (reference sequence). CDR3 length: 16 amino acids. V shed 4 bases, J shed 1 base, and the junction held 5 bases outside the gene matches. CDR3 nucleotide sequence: TGTGCCAGTAGTAGTAGTCTAGCGGGGGCCAAAAACATTCAGTACTTC. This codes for CASSSSLAGAKNIQYF.

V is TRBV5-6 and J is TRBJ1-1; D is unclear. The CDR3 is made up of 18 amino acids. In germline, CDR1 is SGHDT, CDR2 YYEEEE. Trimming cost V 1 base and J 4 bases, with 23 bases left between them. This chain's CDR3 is CASSLRRRQQNLGTEAFF. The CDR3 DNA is TGTGCCAGCAGCTTGAGGAGGCGACAACAAAATCTGGGCACTGAAGCTTTCTTT.

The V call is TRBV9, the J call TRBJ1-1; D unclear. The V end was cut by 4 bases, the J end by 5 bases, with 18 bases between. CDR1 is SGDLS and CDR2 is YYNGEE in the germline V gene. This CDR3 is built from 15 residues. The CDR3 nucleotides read TGTGCCAGCAGCCTGACGGACTCCCTGAGGACTGAAGCTTTCTTT. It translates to CASSLTDSLRTEAFF.

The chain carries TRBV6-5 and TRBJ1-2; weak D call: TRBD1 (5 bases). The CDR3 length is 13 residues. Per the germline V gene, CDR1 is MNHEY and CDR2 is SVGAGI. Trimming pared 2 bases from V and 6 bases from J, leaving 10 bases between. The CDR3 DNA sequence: TGTGCCAGCAGTTACCGGACACAAGATGGCTACACCTTC. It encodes CASSYRTQDGYTF.

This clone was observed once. The CDR3, as DNA: TGTGCCAGCAGCTCCAGCGGGGGTGAGACCCAGTACTTC. Encoded protein: CASSSSGGETQYF. V and J are TRBV7-9 and TRBJ2-5, with TRBD2 matching 8 bases. This CDR3 contains 13 residues. The germline CDR1 and CDR2 sequences are SEHNR and FQNEAQ (reference sequence). V lost 4 bases, J lost 5 bases, and 3 bases stayed unmatched.

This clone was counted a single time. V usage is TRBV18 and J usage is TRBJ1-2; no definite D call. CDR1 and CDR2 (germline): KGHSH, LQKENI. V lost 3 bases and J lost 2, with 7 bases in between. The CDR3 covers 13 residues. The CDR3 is CASSPGWNYGYTF. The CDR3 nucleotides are TGTGCCAGCTCACCCGGGTGGAACTATGGCTACACCTTC.

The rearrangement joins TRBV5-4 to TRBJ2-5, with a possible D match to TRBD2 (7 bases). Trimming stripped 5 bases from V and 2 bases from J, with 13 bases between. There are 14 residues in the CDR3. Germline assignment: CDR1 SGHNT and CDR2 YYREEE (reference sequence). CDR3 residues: CASSSGGGQETQYF. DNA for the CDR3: TGTGCCAGCAGTTCGGGGGGCGGGCAAGAGACCCAGTACTTC.

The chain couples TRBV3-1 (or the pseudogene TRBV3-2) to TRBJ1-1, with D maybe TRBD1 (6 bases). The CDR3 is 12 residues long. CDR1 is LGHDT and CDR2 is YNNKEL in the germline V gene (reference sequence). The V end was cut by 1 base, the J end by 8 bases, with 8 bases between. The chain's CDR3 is CASSQAQGEAFF. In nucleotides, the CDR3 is TGTGCCAGCAGCCAAGCTCAGGGGGAAGCTTTCTTT.

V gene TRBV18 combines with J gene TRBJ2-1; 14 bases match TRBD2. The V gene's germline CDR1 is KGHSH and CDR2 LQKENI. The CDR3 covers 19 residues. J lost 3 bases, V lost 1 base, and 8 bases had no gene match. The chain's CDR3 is CASSPLRTSGGPLYNEQFF. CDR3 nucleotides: TGTGCCAGCTCACCACTTAGGACTAGCGGGGGGCCACTCTACAATGAGCAGTTCTTC. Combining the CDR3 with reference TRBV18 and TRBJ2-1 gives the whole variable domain NAGVMQNPRHLVRRRGQEARLRCSPMKGHSHVYWYRQLPEEGLKFMVYLQKENIIDESGMPKERFSAEFPKEGPSILRIQQVVRGDSAAYFCASSPLRTSGGPLYNEQFFGPGTRLTVL.

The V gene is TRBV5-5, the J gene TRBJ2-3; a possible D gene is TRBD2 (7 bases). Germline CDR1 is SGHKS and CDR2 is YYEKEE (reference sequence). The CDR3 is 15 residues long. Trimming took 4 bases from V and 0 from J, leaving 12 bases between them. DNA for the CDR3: TGTGCCAGCAGCGTCCGGGGGGCTAGCACAGATACGCAGTATTTT. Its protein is CASSVRGASTDTQYF.

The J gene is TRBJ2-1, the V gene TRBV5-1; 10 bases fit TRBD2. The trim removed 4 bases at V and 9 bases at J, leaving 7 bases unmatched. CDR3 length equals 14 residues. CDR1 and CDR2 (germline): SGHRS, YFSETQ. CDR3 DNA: TGCGCCAGCAGCGAACTAGCGGGGACTGGTGAGCAGTTCTTC. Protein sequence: CASSELAGTGEQFF. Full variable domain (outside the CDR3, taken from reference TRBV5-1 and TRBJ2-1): KAGVTQTPRYLIKTRGQQVTLSCSPISGHRSVSWYQQTPGQGLQFLFEYFSETQRNKGNFPGRFSGRQFSNSRSEMNVSTLELGDSALYLCASSELAGTGEQFFGPGTRLTVL.